The present T cell receptor beta chain was sequenced within a study of blood T cells in healthy people across ages. Study findings and constraints: CMV infection status of these donors was not known.

This clonotype appeared many times. The antigen is unknown. Through a sample-barcoded 5' primer and a J-beta primer mix, a second PCR was run for roughly 7 to 11 cycles. MiXCR was run by TCRdb on the 5' RACE reads, yielding one entry per CDR3 protein. This table holds around 870,000 distinct CDR3 sequences, around 30% found once. Germline-derived CDR1 and CDR2 are SGHTA and FQGNSA. The CDR3 loop spans 17 amino acids. Trimming stripped 4 bases from V and 0 bases from J, with 13 bases between. Sequencing was carried out using blood. The sequence was collected from a woman aged 80 or over in good health. V usage is TRBV7-2 and J usage is TRBJ2-6; D gene ambiguous. Here the CDR3 DNA reads TGTGCCAGCAGCTCTTTTGGACGGAGCTCTGGGGCCAACGTCCTGACTTTC. It encodes CASSSFGRSSGANVLTF.